The 12 T cell receptor beta chains listed next were all sequenced from one sample in a study of blood T cells in healthy people across ages. A sample-barcoded 5' primer and a J-beta primer mix were used in a second PCR of roughly 7 to 11 cycles. Each CDR3 protein is one row after TCRdb ran MiXCR on the 5' RACE reads. The data show approximately 800,000 distinct CDR3 sequences, with 53% seen just once and about 38% held by the top ten. Sample: blood. The source of these receptors is a man older than 75 in good health.

Only a few counts were recorded for this clonotype. V is TRBV11-2 and J is TRBJ1-1; D is perhaps TRBD1 (5 bases). Germline V gene sequence: CDR1 SGHAT, CDR2 FQNNGV. The CDR3 spans 16 residues. Trimming removed 0 bases at V and 11 bases at J, with 22 bases between. The CDR3 here is CASSLDRARDPGGAFF. The DNA for the CDR3 is TGTGCCAGCAGCTTAGATAGGGCCCGGGACCCGGGAGGTGCTTTCTTT.

The table lists this clonotype with a few counts. The genes are TRBV4-1 and TRBJ1-1, with TRBD1 as a possible D gene (5 bases). Trimming left V 1 base short and J 1 base short, with 7 bases between. The CDR3 consists of 14 residues. The germline V gene encodes CDR1 MGHRA and CDR2 YSYEKL. The CDR3: CASSQGDRNTEAFF. As DNA, the CDR3 is TGCGCCAGCAGCCAAGGTGACAGGAACACTGAAGCTTTCTTT.

This clonotype was detected only a few times. The V call is TRBV7-9, the J call TRBJ2-3; 9 bases fit TRBD2. Germline CDR1 reads SEHNR; CDR2 reads FQNEAQ (reference sequence). The CDR3 has 18 amino acids. V was pared by 5 bases and J by 6 bases, with 18 bases of the junction left unmatched. The CDR3: CASSRTSITSGPPDTQYF. For the CDR3, the DNA is TGTGCCAGCAGCCGGACCTCTATAACTAGCGGGCCACCGGATACGCAGTATTTT.

This chain links TRBV6-4 with TRBJ2-4, with 7 bases aligning to TRBD2. TRBJ2-7 matches the DNA end more closely, so the J call is doubtful. This CDR3 is 18 amino acids long. CDR1 and CDR2 from the germline V gene are MRHNA and SNTAGT. In DNA, the CDR3 is TGTGCCAGCCCCTTAAAGCTCGGTGGCCGGGAGGTTGCCTACGAGCAGTACTTC. Translated: CASPLKLGGREVAYEQYF.

This chain uses TRBV5-4 with TRBJ1-1; TRBD1 agrees at 7 bases. V shed 4 bases and J 4 bases; nucleotides not matched to a gene: 10. The CDR3 is 15 residues long. Germline V gene data show CDR1 as SGHNT and CDR2 as YYREEE (reference sequence). CDR3 nucleotide sequence: TGTGCCAGCAGCCGAGGTCAGGGGGTAGTCACTGAAGCTTTCTTT. Translation: CASSRGQGVVTEAFF.

This clonotype occurred a few times. The J gene is TRBJ1-2, the V gene TRBV20-1, with D possibly matching TRBD1 (6 bases). The CDR3 is made up of 15 amino acids. From germline, CDR1 is DFQATT and CDR2 SNEGSKA (reference sequence). The germline V and J ends were trimmed by 1 base and 8 bases, with 20 bases remaining between them. The CDR3 region is CSARVPGAGLGGYTF. DNA for the CDR3: TGCAGTGCTAGAGTCCCAGGGGCAGGGCTTGGGGGCTACACCTTC.

This rearrangement joins TRBV20-1 to TRBJ2-7; 9 bases line up with TRBD2. J was trimmed by 3 bases and V by 5 bases; bases with no gene match: 8. This CDR3 region has 14 residues. The germline CDR1 and CDR2 sequences are DFQATT and SNEGSKA (reference sequence). The CDR3 here is CSAPSGGLGYEQYF. The CDR3 DNA sequence: TGCAGTGCTCCAAGCGGGGGGCTCGGCTACGAGCAGTACTTC.

The V gene is TRBV12-3 or TRBV12-4, the J gene TRBJ2-4; D not resolved. The CDR3 is made up of 16 amino acids. The V end lost 3 bases, the J end lost 6 bases, and 18 bases lay between the germline ends. The CDR3 is CASSFGSRKDRNIQYF. For the CDR3, the DNA is TGTGCCAGCAGTTTTGGCAGTCGGAAGGATCGAAACATTCAGTACTTC.

The chain has TRBV4-1 and TRBJ1-2; tentatively, D is TRBD1 (5 bases). The CDR3 is 15 amino acids. The V gene lost 0 bases and the J gene lost 4 bases, with 12 bases spanning the gap. Germline V gene data show CDR1 as MGHRA and CDR2 as YSYEKL. The CDR3 coding sequence is TGCGCCAGCAGCCAAGATCAGGGACTGAGCTATGGCTACACCTTC. Amino acids: CASSQDQGLSYGYTF.

This rearrangement joins TRBV28 to TRBJ1-2, with D possibly being TRBD1 (6 bases). Germline CDR1 MDHEN, CDR2 SYDVKM. This CDR3 has 14 amino acids. Trimming cost V 10 bases and J 4 bases, with 19 bases left between them. The CDR3 loop reads CAIPRDTSPYGYTF. As DNA, the CDR3 is TGTGCCATCCCCCGGGACACCTCTCCCTATGGCTACACCTTC.

This rearrangement joins TRBV12-3 or TRBV12-4 to TRBJ2-1; 10 positions match TRBD1. The J call is uncertain, as TRBJ2-7 better fits the DNA end. The CDR3 totals 17 residues. The CDR3 DNA reads TGTGCCAGCAGTTTCTCCGCCGGGACAGGGGTTGACAATGAGCAGTACTTC. Translation: CASSFSAGTGVDNEQYF.

This rearrangement joins TRBV29-1 to TRBJ1-2; D is unclear. CDR3 length: 10 amino acids. Germline V gives CDR1 SQVTM, CDR2 ANQGSEA. The germline V and J ends were trimmed by 0 bases and 7 bases, with 3 bases remaining between them. Here the CDR3 reads CSVEEGGYTF. The CDR3 coding sequence is TGCAGCGTTGAAGAAGGTGGCTACACCTTC.